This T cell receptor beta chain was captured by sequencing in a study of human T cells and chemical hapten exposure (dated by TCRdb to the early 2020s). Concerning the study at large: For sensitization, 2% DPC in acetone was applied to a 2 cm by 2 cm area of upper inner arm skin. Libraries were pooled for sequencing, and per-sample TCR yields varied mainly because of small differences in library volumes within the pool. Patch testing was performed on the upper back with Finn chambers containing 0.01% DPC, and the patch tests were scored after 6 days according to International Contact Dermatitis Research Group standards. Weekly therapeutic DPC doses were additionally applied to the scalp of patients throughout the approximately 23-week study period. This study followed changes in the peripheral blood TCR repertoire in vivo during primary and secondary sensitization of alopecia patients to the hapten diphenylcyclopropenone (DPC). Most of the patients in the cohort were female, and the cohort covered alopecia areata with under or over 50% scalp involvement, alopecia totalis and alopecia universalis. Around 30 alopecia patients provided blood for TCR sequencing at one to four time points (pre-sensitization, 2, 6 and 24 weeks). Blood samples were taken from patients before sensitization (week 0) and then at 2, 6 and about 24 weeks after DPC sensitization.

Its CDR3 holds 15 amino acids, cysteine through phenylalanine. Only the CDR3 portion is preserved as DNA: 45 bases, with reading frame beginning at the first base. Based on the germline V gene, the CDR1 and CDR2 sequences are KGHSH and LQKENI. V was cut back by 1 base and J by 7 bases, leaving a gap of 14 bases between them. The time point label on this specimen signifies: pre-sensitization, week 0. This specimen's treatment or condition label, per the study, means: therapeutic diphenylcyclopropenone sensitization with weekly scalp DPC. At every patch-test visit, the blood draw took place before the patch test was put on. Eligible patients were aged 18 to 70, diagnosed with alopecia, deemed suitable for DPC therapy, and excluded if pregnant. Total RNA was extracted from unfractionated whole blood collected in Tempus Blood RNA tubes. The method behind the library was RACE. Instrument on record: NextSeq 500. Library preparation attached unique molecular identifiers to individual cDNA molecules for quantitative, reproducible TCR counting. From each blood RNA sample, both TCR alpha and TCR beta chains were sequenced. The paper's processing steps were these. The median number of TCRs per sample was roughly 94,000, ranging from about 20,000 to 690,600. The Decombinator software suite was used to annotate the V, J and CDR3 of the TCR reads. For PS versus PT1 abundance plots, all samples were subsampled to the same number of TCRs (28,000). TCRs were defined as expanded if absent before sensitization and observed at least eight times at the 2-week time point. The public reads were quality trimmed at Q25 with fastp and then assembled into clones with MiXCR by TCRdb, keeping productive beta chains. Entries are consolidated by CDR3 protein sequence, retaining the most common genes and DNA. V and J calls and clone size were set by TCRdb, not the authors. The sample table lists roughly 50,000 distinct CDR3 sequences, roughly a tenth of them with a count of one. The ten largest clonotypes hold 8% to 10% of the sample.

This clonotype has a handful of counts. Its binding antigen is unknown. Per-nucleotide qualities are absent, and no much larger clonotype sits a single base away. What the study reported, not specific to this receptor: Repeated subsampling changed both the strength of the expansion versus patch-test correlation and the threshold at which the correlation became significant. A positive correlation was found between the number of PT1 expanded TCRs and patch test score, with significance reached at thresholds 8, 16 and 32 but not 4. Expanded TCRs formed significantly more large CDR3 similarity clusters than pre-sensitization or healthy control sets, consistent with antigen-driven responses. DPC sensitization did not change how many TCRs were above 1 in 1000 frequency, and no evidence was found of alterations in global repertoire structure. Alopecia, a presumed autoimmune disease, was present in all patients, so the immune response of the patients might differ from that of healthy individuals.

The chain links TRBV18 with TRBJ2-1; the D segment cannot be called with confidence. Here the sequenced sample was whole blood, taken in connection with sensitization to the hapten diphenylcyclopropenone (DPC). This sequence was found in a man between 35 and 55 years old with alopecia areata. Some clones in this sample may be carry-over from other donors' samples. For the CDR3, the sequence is CASSPLNSRMNEQFF. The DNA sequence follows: TGTGCCAGCTCACCACTAAATTCTCGGATGAATGAGCAGTTCTTC. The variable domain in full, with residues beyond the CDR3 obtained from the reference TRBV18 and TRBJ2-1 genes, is NAGVMQNPRHLVRRRGQEARLRCSPMKGHSHVYWYRQLPEEGLKFMVYLQKENIIDESGMPKERFSAEFPKEGPSILRIQQVVRGDSAAYFCASSPLNSRMNEQFFGPGTRLTVL.